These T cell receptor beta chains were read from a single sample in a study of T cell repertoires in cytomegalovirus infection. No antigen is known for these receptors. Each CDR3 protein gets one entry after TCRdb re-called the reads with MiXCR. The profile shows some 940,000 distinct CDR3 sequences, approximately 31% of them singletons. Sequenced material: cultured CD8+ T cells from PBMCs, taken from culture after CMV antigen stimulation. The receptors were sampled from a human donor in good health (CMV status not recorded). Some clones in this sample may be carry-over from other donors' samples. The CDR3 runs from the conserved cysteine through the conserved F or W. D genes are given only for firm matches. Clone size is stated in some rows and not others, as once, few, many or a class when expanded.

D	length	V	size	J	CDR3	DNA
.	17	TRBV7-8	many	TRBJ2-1	CASSLEAGLSSYNEQFF	TGTGCCAGCAGCTTAGAAGCGGGCCTAAGCTCCTACAATGAGCAGTTCTTC
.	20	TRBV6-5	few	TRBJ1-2	CASSDRDNPPLEHRPYGYTF	TGTGCCAGCAGCGACCGGGACAATCCCCCTCTCGAGCACCGGCCGTATGGCTACACCTTC
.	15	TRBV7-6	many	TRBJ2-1	CASSLGVSSYNEQFF	TGTGCCAGCAGCTTAGGGGTGAGCTCCTACAATGAGCAGTTCTTC
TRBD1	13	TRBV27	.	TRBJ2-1	CASEDFPGQGQFF	TGTGCCAGCGAAGACTTCCCGGGACAGGGTCAGTTCTTC
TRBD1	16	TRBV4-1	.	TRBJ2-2	CASSLRGQGASGELFF	TGCGCCAGCAGCCTCCGAGGACAGGGGGCCTCCGGGGAGCTGTTTTTT
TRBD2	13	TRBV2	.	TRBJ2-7	CASGRGTNYEQYF	TGTGCCAGCGGGCGGGGGACGAACTACGAGCAGTACTTC
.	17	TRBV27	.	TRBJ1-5	CASSLRAEDYSNQPQHF	TGTGCCAGCAGTTTACGAGCAGAAGATTATAGCAATCAGCCCCAGCATTTT
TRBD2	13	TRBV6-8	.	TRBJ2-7	CASSWPGGYEQYF	TGTGCCAGCAGTTGGCCGGGGGGCTACGAGCAGTACTTC
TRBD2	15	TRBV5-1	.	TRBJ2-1	CASRVSASGANEQFF	TGCGCCAGCAGGGTCAGTGCTAGCGGGGCGAATGAGCAGTTCTTC
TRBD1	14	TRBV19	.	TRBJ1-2	CASSPGTGTSGYTF	TGTGCCAGTAGTCCAGGGACAGGGACGAGTGGCTACACCTTC
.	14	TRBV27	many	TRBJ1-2	CASSASGGNYGYTF	TGTGCCAGCAGCGCTAGCGGGGGGAACTATGGCTACACCTTC
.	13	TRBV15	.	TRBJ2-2	CATSREGGRELFF	TGTGCCACCAGCAGAGAGGGGGGCAGGGAGCTGTTTTTT
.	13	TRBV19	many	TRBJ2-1	CASTLGQPDEQFF	TGTGCCAGTACCCTCGGGCAGCCGGATGAGCAGTTCTTC
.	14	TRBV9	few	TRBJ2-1	CASSYGFSYNEQFF	TGTGCCAGCAGCTACGGCTTTTCCTACAATGAGCAGTTCTTC
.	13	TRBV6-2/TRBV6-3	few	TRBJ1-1	CATSRMSGTEAFF	TGTGCCACCTCCCGGATGAGTGGGACTGAAGCTTTCTTT
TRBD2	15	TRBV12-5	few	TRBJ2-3	CASGLVGLGTDTQYF	TGTGCTAGTGGTTTGGTCGGACTAGGCACAGATACGCAGTATTTT
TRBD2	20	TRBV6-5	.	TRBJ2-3	CASSSYPGLAGEDETDTQYF	TGTGCCAGCAGTTCTTATCCGGGACTAGCGGGGGAGGACGAGACAGATACGCAGTATTTT
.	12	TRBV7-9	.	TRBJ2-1	CASSSMTHEQFF	TGTGCCAGCAGCTCCATGACGCATGAGCAGTTCTTC
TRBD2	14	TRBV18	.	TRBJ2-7	CASTLAGPDYEQYF	TGTGCCAGCACTCTAGCGGGGCCTGACTACGAGCAGTACTTC
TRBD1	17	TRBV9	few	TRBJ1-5	CASSEGQGSSSNQPQHF	TGTGCCAGCAGCGAGGGACAGGGGTCTTCTAGCAATCAGCCCCAGCATTTT
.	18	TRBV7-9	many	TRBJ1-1	CASSHPIESSSPSTEAFF	TGTGCCAGCAGCCACCCCATCGAGTCCTCAAGTCCTAGCACTGAAGCTTTCTTT
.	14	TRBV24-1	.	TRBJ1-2	CATSDPGKDYGYTF	TGTGCCACCAGTGACCCAGGGAAGGACTATGGCTACACCTTC
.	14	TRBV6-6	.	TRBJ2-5	CASSFQTDQETQYF	TGTGCCAGCAGTTTCCAGACAGACCAAGAGACCCAGTACTTC
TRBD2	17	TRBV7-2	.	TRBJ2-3	CASSVGGAAPDTDTQYF	TGTGCCAGCAGCGTCGGGGGGGCGGCCCCTGACACAGATACGCAGTATTTT
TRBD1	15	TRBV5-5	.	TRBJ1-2	CASSLGDRGNYGYTF	TGTGCCAGCAGCTTGGGAGACAGGGGAAACTATGGCTACACCTTC
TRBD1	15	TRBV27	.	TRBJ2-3	CASSFEGAETDTQYF	TGTGCCAGCAGTTTTGAGGGGGCTGAGACAGATACGCAGTATTTT
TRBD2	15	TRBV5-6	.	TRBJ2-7	CASSVGLATSYEQYF	TGTGCCAGCAGCGTGGGACTAGCAACCTCCTACGAGCAGTACTTC
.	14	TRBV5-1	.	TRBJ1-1	CASSFTGPPPEAFF	TGCGCCAGCAGCTTCACCGGGCCTCCCCCTGAAGCTTTCTTT
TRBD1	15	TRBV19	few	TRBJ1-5	CASSAEGQGFQPQHF	TGTGCCAGTAGTGCAGAGGGACAGGGCTTTCAGCCCCAGCATTTT
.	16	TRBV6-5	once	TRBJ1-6	CASSYSTQSYNSPLHF	TGTGCCAGCAGTTACTCGACTCAGTCCTATAATTCACCCCTCCACTTT
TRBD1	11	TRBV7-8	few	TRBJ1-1	CASSEGADAFF	TGTGCCAGCAGCGAGGGGGCGGACGCTTTCTTT
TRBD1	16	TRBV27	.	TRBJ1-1	CASTKIQGAVGTEAFF	TGTGCCAGCACCAAAATACAGGGGGCGGTGGGCACTGAAGCTTTCTTT
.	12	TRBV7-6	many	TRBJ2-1	CASSLASSEQFF	TGTGCCAGCAGCTTGGCCAGCAGTGAGCAGTTCTTC
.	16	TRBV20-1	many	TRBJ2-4	CSASMTLSLAKNIQYF	TGCAGTGCCAGTATGACGCTTTCTCTAGCCAAAAACATTCAGTACTTC
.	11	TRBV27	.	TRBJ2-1	CASIWSNEQFF	TGTGCCAGCATTTGGAGCAATGAGCAGTTCTTC
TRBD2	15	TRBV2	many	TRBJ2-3	CASSQSGGPQGTQYF	TGTGCCAGCAGCCAAAGCGGGGGGCCCCAGGGAACGCAGTATTTT
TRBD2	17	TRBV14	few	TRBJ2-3	CASSQDWTSLGTDTQYF	TGTGCCAGCAGCCAAGATTGGACTAGCCTCGGCACAGATACGCAGTATTTT
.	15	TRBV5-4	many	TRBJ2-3	CASSLPEGGTDTQYF	TGTGCCAGCAGCTTGCCCGAGGGAGGCACAGATACGCAGTATTTT
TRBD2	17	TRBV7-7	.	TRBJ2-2	CASSPRTSGMNTGELFF	TGTGCTAGCAGCCCTCGGACTAGCGGGATGAACACCGGGGAGCTGTTTTTT
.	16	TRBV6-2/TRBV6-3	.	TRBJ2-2	CASSYSPDGDTGELFF	TGTGCCAGCAGTTACTCTCCGGACGGTGACACCGGGGAGCTGTTTTTT
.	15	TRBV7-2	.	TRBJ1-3	CASSSWDTSGNTIYF	TGTGCCAGCAGCTCTTGGGATACCTCTGGAAACACCATATATTTT
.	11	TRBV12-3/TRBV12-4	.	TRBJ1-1	CASQPETEAFF	TGTGCCTCACAGCCGGAAACTGAAGCTTTCTTT
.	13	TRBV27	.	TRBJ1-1	CASSFAQNTEAFF	TGTGCCAGCAGTTTTGCTCAGAACACTGAAGCTTTCTTT
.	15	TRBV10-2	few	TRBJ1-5	CASSETAYSNQPQHF	TGCGCCAGCAGTGAGACAGCTTATAGCAATCAGCCCCAGCATTTT
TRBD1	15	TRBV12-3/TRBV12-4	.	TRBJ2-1	CASSPQGANGYEQFF	TGTGCCAGCAGCCCTCAGGGGGCTAACGGTTATGAGCAGTTCTTC
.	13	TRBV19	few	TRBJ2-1	CASSIGLLGPEFF	TGTGCCAGTAGTATAGGGCTCTTGGGACCGGAGTTCTTC
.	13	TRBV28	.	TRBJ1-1	CASSLSQATTAFF	TGTGCCAGCAGTTTGAGTCAAGCCACGACAGCTTTCTTT
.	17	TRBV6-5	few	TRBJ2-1	CASSYRDPLSSYNEQFF	TGTGCCAGCAGCTACAGGGATCCCTTGAGTTCCTACAATGAGCAGTTCTTC
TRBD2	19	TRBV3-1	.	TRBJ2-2	CASAQEGLAGGSNTGELFF	TGTGCCAGCGCACAAGAGGGGCTAGCGGGGGGTTCGAACACCGGGGAGCTGTTTTTT
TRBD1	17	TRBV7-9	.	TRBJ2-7	CASGPPRTGPLDDEQYF	TGTGCCAGCGGTCCCCCCAGGACAGGGCCCTTGGACGACGAGCAGTACTTC
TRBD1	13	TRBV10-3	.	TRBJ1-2	CAIKPGQLYGYTF	TGTGCCATCAAACCGGGACAGCTCTATGGCTACACCTTC
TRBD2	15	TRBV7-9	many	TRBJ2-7	CASSSGLAPVYEQYF	TGTGCCAGCAGCTCGGGACTAGCGCCCGTCTACGAGCAGTACTTC
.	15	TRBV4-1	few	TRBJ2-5	CASSLYGLSRETQYF	TGCGCCAGCAGCCTATATGGACTCTCACGGGAGACCCAGTACTTC
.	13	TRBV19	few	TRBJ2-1	CASSRDIYNEQFF	TGTGCCAGTAGCCGGGACATCTACAATGAGCAGTTCTTC
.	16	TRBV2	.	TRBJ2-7	CASTDPRQGTTYEQYF	TGTGCCAGCACCGATCCACGCCAGGGGACTACCTACGAGCAGTACTTC
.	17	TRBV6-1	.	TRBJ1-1	CASSGHMGPVDSTEAFF	TGTGCCAGTTCAGGACATATGGGCCCCGTTGACAGCACTGAAGCTTTCTTT